This TCR beta chain was observed in a study of T-cell reconstitution after alpha-beta-depleted transplantation in children. Germline V gene data show CDR1 as SGHRS and CDR2 as YFSETQ. V lost 2 bases and J 0 bases, leaving 9 bases between the germline ends. The CDR3 has 16 amino acids. It was with unique molecular identifiers that the TCRbeta library was prepared. In TCRdb, the PCR reads were re-called with MiXCR into one record per CDR3 protein. The sample records more than 500,000 distinct CDR3 sequences, 10% to 12% being singletons. This clonotype turned up a few times. The rearrangement links TRBV5-1 to TRBJ2-6; D unresolved. The TCR originated in a female patient between 2 and 10 years old who had a stem cell transplant for aplastic anemia, so the T cells may come from the graft donor. The source was PBMCs, mostly from graft donor cells, collected 180 days after TCRalphabeta/CD19-depleted stem cell transplant. The CDR3, as DNA: TGCGCCAGCAGCTTTGGGTACAACTCTGGGGCCAACGTCCTGACTTTC. It encodes CASSFGYNSGANVLTF.